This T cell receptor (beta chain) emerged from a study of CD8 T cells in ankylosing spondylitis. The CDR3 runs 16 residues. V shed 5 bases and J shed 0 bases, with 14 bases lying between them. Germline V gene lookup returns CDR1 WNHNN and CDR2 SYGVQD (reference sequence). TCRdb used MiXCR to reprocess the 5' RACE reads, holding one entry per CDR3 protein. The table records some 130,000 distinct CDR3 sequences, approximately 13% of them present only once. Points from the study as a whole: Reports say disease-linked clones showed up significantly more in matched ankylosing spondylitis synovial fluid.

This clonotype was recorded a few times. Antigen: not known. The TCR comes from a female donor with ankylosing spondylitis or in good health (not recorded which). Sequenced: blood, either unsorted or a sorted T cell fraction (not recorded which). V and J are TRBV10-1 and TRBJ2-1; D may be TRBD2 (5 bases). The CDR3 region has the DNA TGCGCCAGCAGTTACCTGGACTCAAGCTCCTACAATGAGCAGTTCTTC. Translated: CASSYLDSSSYNEQFF.